The next 23 T cell receptor beta chains were all read from a single sample in a study of T cell repertoires in cytomegalovirus infection. TCRdb used MiXCR to reprocess the reads, holding one entry per CDR3 protein. The table lists approximately 750,000 distinct CDR3 sequences, approximately 40% of them singletons. The specimen was PBMCs. The receptors were sampled from a human donor in good health (CMV status not recorded). Some clones in this sample may be carry-over from other donors' samples.

This chain's CDR3 is CASSPPQGDYEQYF. The CDR3 DNA is TGTGCCAGCAGCCCCCCCCAGGGGGACTACGAGCAGTACTTC. The V call is TRBV7-9, the J call TRBJ2-7; 7 bases match TRBD1. The V gene's germline CDR1 is SEHNR and CDR2 FQNEAQ (reference sequence). V was clipped by 5 bases and J by 3 bases; unmatched bases: 7. CDR3 length: 14 residues.

This chain connects TRBV27 to TRBJ1-5; tentatively, D is TRBD1 (6 bases). Germline V gives CDR1 MNHEY, CDR2 SMNVEV (reference sequence). The CDR3 is 14 residues long. V was cut by 6 bases and J by 5 bases, with 14 bases left in between. The CDR3 bases are TGTGCCAGCAGCCCTTTCAGGGGCGATCAGCCCCAGCATTTT. This sequence encodes CASSPFRGDQPQHF.

This chain connects TRBV6-2 or TRBV6-3 to TRBJ1-5; no clear D. CDR3 length equals 13 residues. With 3 bases removed from V and 6 bases from J, the gap between germline ends came to 9 bases. Germline CDR1 is MNHEY and CDR2 is SVGEGT. The CDR3, as DNA: TGTGCCAGCAGTTATGGACGGGGTCAGCCCCAGCATTTT. This sequence encodes CASSYGRGQPQHF.

V and J are TRBV28 and TRBJ2-7; the D is unclear. The V end lost 7 bases, the J end lost 6 bases, and 16 bases lay between the germline ends. This CDR3 comprises 13 residues. Germline loops: CDR1 MDHEN, CDR2 SYDVKM. The CDR3 here is CASTSPGVSEQYF. CDR3 bases: TGTGCCAGCACCTCCCCTGGAGTGTCCGAGCAGTACTTC. The variable domain in full, with the rest retrieved from reference TRBV28 and TRBJ2-7, is DVKVTQSSRYLVKRTGEKVFLECVQDMDHENMFWYRQDPGLGLRLIYFSYDVKMKEKGDIPEGYSVSREKKERFSLILESASTNQTSMYLCASTSPGVSEQYFGPGTRLTVT.

This clonotype turned up a few times. The rearrangement uses TRBV7-2 and TRBJ2-1, with D possibly being TRBD2 (5 bases). The CDR3 has 16 amino acids. CDR1 is SGHTA, CDR2 FQGNSA, per germline. Between the trimmed V and J ends, which lost 1 base and 1 base, there was a span of 11 bases. As DNA, the CDR3 is TGTGCCAGCAGCTTAGGGCGGGCCCCTTCCTACAATGAGCAGTTCTTC. Translated, it gives CASSLGRAPSYNEQFF. Full variable domain (rest looked up from reference TRBV7-2 and TRBJ2-1): GAGVSQSPSNKVTEKGKDVELRCDPISGHTALYWYRQSLGQGLEFLIYFQGNSAPDKSGLPSDRFSAERTGGSVSTLTIQRTQQEDSAVYLCASSLGRAPSYNEQFFGPGTRLTVL.

This clonotype came up many times. V and J are TRBV5-1 and TRBJ1-5; D uncertain. Germline V gene sequence: CDR1 SGHRS, CDR2 YFSETQ. V gave up 2 bases and J gave up 3 bases, with 12 bases separating them. CDR3 size: 15 residues. CDR3 bases: TGCGCCAGCAGCTTAGGCTCGCAGACCAATCAGCCCCAGCATTTT. The encoded protein is CASSLGSQTNQPQHF.

V gene TRBV24-1 combines with J gene TRBJ2-7, with TRBD1 identical over 8 bases. The ends lost 2 bases at V and 3 bases at J; junction bases unmatched: 2. CDR1 is KGHDR, CDR2 SFDVKD, per germline. This CDR3 contains 14 residues. CDR3 loop: CATSDSGTGYEQYF. DNA for the CDR3: TGTGCCACCAGTGATTCCGGGACAGGCTACGAGCAGTACTTC.

The rearrangement joins TRBV19 to TRBJ2-5; TRBD2 is a possible D gene (5 bases). CDR1 and CDR2 (germline): LNHDA, SQIVND (reference sequence). The CDR3 spans 15 residues. Trimming took 3 bases from V and 0 from J, leaving 11 bases between them. The chain's CDR3 is CASSMGRGDQETQYF. CDR3 sequence (DNA): TGTGCCAGTAGTATGGGGAGAGGCGACCAAGAGACCCAGTACTTC. Complete variable domain (other parts from reference TRBV19 and TRBJ2-5): DGGITQSPKYLFRKEGQNVTLSCEQNLNHDAMYWYRQDPGQGLRLIYYSQIVNDFQKGDIAEGYSVSREKKESFPLTVTSAQKNPTAFYLCASSMGRGDQETQYFGPGTRLLVL.

The chain links TRBV2 to TRBJ1-1; 7 bases are shared with TRBD1. V lost 5 bases, J lost 6 bases, and 3 bases stayed unmatched. The CDR3 extends over 12 amino acids. Per the germline V gene, CDR1 is SNHLY and CDR2 is FYNNEI. The CDR3 spells CASSSDRAEAFF. The CDR3, as DNA: TGTGCCAGCAGTTCCGACAGGGCTGAAGCTTTCTTT.

The V gene is TRBV7-9, the J gene TRBJ2-5; unclear D gene. Germline V gene data show CDR1 as SEHNR and CDR2 as FQNEAQ (reference sequence). This CDR3 spans 15 amino acids. The V end was cut by 5 bases, the J end by 2 bases, with 15 bases between. The CDR3 reads CASSLPLSAQETQYF. The CDR3 bases are TGTGCCAGCAGCCTACCCTTATCAGCGCAAGAGACCCAGTACTTC.

Only a few counts were recorded for this clonotype. The V and J genes are TRBV7-9 and TRBJ1-4; 10 bases are a match to TRBD1. After removal of 0 bases from V and 6 bases from J, the junction contained 4 bases not matched to a gene. CDR3 length equals 16 residues. Germline loops: CDR1 SEHNR, CDR2 FQNEAQ (reference sequence). The CDR3 is CASSLAGQGGYEKLFF. The CDR3 DNA follows: TGTGCCAGCAGCTTAGCCGGACAGGGGGGTTATGAAAAACTGTTTTTT.

The V call is TRBV12-3 or TRBV12-4, the J call TRBJ2-1; tentative D call: TRBD1 (6 bases). The CDR3 contains 16 residues. Trimming stripped 7 bases from V and 4 bases from J, with 20 bases between. CDR3: CASKRGTILLYNEQFF. DNA of the CDR3: TGTGCCAGCAAAAGGGGGACGATTCTCCTATACAATGAGCAGTTCTTC.

The rearrangement uses TRBV11-2 and TRBJ2-5; weak D call: TRBD2 (6 bases). The V end lost 4 bases, the J end lost 7 bases, and 13 bases lay between the germline ends. The germline gives CDR1 SGHAT, CDR2 FQNNGV. The CDR3 extends over 13 amino acids. The CDR3 nucleotides read TGTGCCAGCAGCTCGGAGGGTCCGGGGACCCAGTACTTC. This codes for CASSSEGPGTQYF.

In its sample, this clonotype was seen a few times. The chain joins TRBV24-1 to TRBJ2-2; D call uncertain. The CDR3 sequence is 13 residues long. Deletions cut 0 bases from V and 6 bases from J, with 4 bases between. Germline CDR1 KGHDR, CDR2 SFDVKD. CDR3 in DNA: TGTGCCACCAGTGATTTGCCCCCCGGGGAGCTGTTTTTT. Translated: CATSDLPPGELFF.

About this clonotype itself: Because the CDR3 is missing its conserved closing phenylalanine or tryptophan, this is likely a read error. The V and J genes are TRBV12-3 or TRBV12-4 and TRBJ2-5; TRBD2 aligns across 10 bases. The CDR3 is made up of 16 amino acids. Trimming cost V 3 bases and J 5 bases; bases outside gene matches: 9. The DNA of the CDR3 is TGTGCCAGCAGTTTTGAGAGGAGCGGGGGGGCGGAGACCCAGTACTTA. Its translation is CASSFERSGGAETQYL.

The V call is TRBV11-1, the J call TRBJ2-2; D might be TRBD1 (5 bases). This CDR3 has 14 amino acids. V was pared by 2 bases and J by 3 bases, with 7 bases between. Germline CDR1 reads SGHAT; CDR2 reads FQDESV (reference sequence). In DNA, the CDR3 is TGTGCCAGCAGCTTAACACAGGACACCGGGGAGCTGTTTTTT. Residues: CASSLTQDTGELFF.

This clonotype showed up just a few times. The chain has TRBV2 and TRBJ2-1, with D possibly TRBD1 on 6 matching bases. Trimming left V 4 bases short and J 10 bases short, with 17 bases between. From germline, CDR1 is SNHLY and CDR2 FYNNEI. The CDR3 length is 14 residues. DNA of the CDR3: TGTGCCAGCAGTGTCGGGCAGGGGATAAGAGAGCAGTTCTTC. It yields the protein CASSVGQGIREQFF.

This clonotype appeared a few times. The chain is built from TRBV7-2 and TRBJ1-1; D is unclear. Germline V CDR1 and CDR2: SGHTA, FQGNSA. V lost 1 base, J lost 1 base, and 10 bases lay in between. This CDR3 comprises 15 residues. The CDR3 DNA reads as TGTGCCAGCAGCTTAGTAGGCTTACAGAACACTGAAGCTTTCTTT. Amino acid sequence: CASSLVGLQNTEAFF. The full variable domain, completed using reference TRBV7-2 and TRBJ1-1, is GAGVSQSPSNKVTEKGKDVELRCDPISGHTALYWYRQSLGQGLEFLIYFQGNSAPDKSGLPSDRFSAERTGGSVSTLTIQRTQQEDSAVYLCASSLVGLQNTEAFFGQGTRLTVV.

The chain couples TRBV30 to TRBJ2-1; possible D gene TRBD2, 5 bases. The CDR3 runs 16 residues. V was pared by 2 bases and J by 0 bases, with 14 bases between. Germline CDR1 reads GTSNPN; CDR2 reads SVGIG (reference sequence). CDR3: CAWSTLLESSYNEQFF. CDR3 sequence (DNA): TGTGCCTGGAGTACCCTACTAGAAAGCTCCTACAATGAGCAGTTCTTC. The full variable domain, completed using reference TRBV30 and TRBJ2-1, is SQTIHQWPATLVQPVGSPLSLECTVEGTSNPNLYWYRQAAGRGLQLLFYSVGIGQISSEVPQNLSASRPQDRQFILSSKKLLLSDSGFYLCAWSTLLESSYNEQFFGPGTRLTVL.

This chain uses TRBV20-1 with TRBJ2-7; TRBD1 matches at 9 bases. V dropped 4 bases and J dropped 2; count of bases not matched to a gene: 6. CDR1 is DFQATT and CDR2 is SNEGSKA in the germline V gene (reference sequence). The CDR3 is 14 amino acids. The CDR3 region has the DNA TGCAGTGCTACCCCCGGGACAGGGACCTACGAGCAGTACTTC. Its protein is CSATPGTGTYEQYF.

The chain has TRBV12-3 or TRBV12-4 and TRBJ2-1, with a tentative D call TRBD2 (7 bases). The CDR3 consists of 14 residues. Deletions cut 6 bases from V and 6 bases from J, with 15 bases between. In DNA, the CDR3 is TGTGCCAGCAGAAGAGGGGGAGGGGGCAATGAGCAGTTCTTC. Amino acid sequence: CASRRGGGGNEQFF.

A few counts support this clonotype. CDR3 amino acids: CASSYSGPIGEAFF. The CDR3 nucleotides are TGTGCCAGCAGTTACTCGGGGCCCATAGGTGAAGCTTTCTTT. The gene calls are TRBV6-6 and TRBJ1-1; weak D call: TRBD1 (5 bases). CDR1 is MNHNY, CDR2 SVGAGI, per germline (reference sequence). The CDR3 contains 14 residues. The V end was cut by 0 bases, the J end by 7 bases, with 12 bases between.

A remark on this clonotype: The junction departs from germline at one end; a sequencing error may be responsible. The V call is TRBV12-3 or TRBV12-4, the J call TRBJ1-5; no clear D. CDR3 length equals 13 residues. This chain's CDR3 is CSSSVLGNQPHHF. The CDR3 DNA reads as TGTTCCAGTTCGGTTCTTGGCAATCAGCCCCATCATTTT.